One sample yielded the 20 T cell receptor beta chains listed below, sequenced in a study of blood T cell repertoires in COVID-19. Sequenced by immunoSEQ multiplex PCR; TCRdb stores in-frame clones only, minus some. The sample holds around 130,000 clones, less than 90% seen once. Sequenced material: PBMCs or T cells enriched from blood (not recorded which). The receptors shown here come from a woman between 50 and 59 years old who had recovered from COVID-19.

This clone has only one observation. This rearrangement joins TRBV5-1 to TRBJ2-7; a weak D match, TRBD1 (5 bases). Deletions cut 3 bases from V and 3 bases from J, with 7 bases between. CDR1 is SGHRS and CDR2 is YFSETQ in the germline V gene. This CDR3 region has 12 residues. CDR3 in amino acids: CASSSTDYEQYF. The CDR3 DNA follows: TGCGCCAGCAGCTCGACAGACTACGAGCAGTACTTC. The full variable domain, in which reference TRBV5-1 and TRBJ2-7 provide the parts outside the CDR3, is KAGVTQTPRYLIKTRGQQVTLSCSPISGHRSVSWYQQTPGQGLQFLFEYFSETQRNKGNFPGRFSGRQFSNSRSEMNVSTLELGDSALYLCASSSTDYEQYFGPGTRLTVT.

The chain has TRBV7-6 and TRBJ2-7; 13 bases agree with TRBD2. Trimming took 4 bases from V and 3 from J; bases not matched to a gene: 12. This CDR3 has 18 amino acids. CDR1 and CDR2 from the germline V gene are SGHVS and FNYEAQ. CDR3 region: CASSSKVLAGGIIYEQYF. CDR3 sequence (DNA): TGTGCCAGCAGCTCCAAAGTACTAGCGGGGGGGATTATCTACGAGCAGTACTTC.

DNA for the CDR3: TGCGCCAGCAGCCGTGCCGGACAGGGCACCTACAATGAGCAGTTCTTC. It yields the protein CASSRAGQGTYNEQFF. This sequence joins TRBV4-3 and TRBJ2-1; TRBD1 matches at 8 bases. CDR1 and CDR2 (germline): LGHNA, YSLEER. CDR3 length: 16 amino acids. V shed 4 bases and J 2 bases; nucleotides not matched to a gene: 7.

CDR3 in DNA: TGTGCCAGCAGCTTAGATGAGGACACTGAAGCTTTCTTT. Protein: CASSLDEDTEAFF. V and J are TRBV11-3 and TRBJ1-1; D not resolved. The V gene's germline CDR1 is SGHNT and CDR2 YENEEA. CDR3 length: 13 amino acids. Trimming left V 0 bases short and J 3 bases short, with 5 bases between.

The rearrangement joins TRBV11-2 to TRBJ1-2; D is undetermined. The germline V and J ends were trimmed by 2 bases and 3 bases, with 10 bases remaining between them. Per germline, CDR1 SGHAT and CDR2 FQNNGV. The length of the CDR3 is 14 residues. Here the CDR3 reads CASSLSAEDYGYTF. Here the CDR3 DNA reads TGTGCCAGCAGCTTATCCGCTGAGGACTATGGCTACACCTTC.

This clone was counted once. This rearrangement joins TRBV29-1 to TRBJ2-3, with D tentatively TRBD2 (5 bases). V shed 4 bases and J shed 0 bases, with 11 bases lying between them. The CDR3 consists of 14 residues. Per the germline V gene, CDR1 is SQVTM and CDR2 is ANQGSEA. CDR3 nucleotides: TGCAGCGTTGCCCCACCGGGGAGCACAGATACGCAGTATTTT. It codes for CSVAPPGSTDTQYF.

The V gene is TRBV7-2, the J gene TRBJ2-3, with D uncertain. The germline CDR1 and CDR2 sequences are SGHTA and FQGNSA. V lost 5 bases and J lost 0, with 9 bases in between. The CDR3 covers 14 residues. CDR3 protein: CASSPAVSTDTQYF. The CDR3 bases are TGTGCCAGCAGCCCCGCGGTGAGCACAGATACGCAGTATTTT.

Here the CDR3 DNA reads TGTGCCATCAGTGGGGGTTCTAGCGGACACACAGATACGCAGTATTTT. Protein sequence: CAISGGSSGHTDTQYF. This chain links TRBV10-3 with TRBJ2-3; 7 nucleotides line up with TRBD2. CDR3 length: 16 amino acids. CDR1 is ENHRY, CDR2 SYGVKD, per germline. Trimming at V came to 4 bases and at J to 2 bases, leaving 9 bases not matched to a gene.

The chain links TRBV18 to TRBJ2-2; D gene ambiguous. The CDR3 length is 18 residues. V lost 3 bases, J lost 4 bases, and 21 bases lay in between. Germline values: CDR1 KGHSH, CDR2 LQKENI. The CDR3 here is CASSPVTADRRGTGELFF. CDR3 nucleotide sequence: TGTGCCAGCTCACCGGTCACTGCAGACCGAAGAGGCACCGGGGAGCTGTTTTTT.

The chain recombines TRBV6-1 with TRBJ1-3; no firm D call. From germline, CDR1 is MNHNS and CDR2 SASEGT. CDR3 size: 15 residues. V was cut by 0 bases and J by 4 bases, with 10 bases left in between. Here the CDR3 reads CASSEALGFGNTIYF. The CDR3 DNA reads TGTGCCAGCAGTGAAGCCCTCGGGTTCGGAAACACCATATATTTT.

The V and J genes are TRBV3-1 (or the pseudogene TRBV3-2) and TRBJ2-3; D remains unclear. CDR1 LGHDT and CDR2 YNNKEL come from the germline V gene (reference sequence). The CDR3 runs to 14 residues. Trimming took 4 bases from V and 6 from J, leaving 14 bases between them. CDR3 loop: CASSPRVLKDTQYF. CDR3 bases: TGTGCCAGCAGCCCAAGAGTGCTAAAGGATACGCAGTATTTT.

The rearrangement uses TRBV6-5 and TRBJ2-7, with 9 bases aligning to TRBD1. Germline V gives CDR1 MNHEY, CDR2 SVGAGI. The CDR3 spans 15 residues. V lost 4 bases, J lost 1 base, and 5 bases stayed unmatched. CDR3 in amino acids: CASSWTGDFSYEQYF. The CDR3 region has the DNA TGTGCCAGCAGTTGGACAGGGGATTTTTCCTACGAGCAGTACTTC.

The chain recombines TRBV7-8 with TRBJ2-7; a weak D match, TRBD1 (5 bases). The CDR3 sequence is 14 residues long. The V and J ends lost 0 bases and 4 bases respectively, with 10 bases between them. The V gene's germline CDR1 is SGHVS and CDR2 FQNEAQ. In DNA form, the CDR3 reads TGTGCCAGCAGCTTAGCAGGGGCCGAATACGAGCAGTACTTC. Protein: CASSLAGAEYEQYF.

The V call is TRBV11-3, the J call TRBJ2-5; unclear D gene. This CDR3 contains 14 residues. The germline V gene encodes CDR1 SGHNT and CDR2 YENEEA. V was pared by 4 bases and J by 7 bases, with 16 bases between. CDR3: CASSSPLEVWTQYF. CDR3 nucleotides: TGTGCCAGCAGCTCCCCCCTCGAGGTGTGGACCCAGTACTTC.

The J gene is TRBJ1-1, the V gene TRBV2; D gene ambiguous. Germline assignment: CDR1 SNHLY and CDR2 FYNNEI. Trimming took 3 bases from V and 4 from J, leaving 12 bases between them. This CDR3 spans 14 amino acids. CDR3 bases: TGTGCCAGCAGTGAGCGAGGAGCCGCCACTGAAGCTTTCTTT. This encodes CASSERGAATEAFF.

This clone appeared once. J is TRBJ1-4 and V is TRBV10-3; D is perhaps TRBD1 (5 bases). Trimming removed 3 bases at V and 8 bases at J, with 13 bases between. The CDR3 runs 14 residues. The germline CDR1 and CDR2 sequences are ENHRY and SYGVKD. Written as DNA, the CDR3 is TGTGCCATCAGTGATCGGCAGGGTGGGGAAAAACTGTTTTTT. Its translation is CAISDRQGGEKLFF.

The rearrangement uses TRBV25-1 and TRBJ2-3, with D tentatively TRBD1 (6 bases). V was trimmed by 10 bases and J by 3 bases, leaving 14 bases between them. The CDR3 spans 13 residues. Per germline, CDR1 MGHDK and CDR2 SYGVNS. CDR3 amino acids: CATLTGQTDTQYF. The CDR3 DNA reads TGTGCCACCCTAACTGGACAGACAGATACGCAGTATTTT.

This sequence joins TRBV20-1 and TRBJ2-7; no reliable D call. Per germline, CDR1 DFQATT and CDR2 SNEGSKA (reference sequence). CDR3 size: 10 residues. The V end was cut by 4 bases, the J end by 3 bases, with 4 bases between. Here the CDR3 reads CSAKHYEQYF. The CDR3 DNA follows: TGCAGTGCTAAACACTACGAGCAGTACTTC.

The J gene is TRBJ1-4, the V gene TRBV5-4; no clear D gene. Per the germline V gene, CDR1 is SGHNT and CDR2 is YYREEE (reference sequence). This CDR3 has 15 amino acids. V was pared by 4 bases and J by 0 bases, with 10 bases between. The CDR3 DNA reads TGTGCCAGCAGCCGGTCACCCACAACTAATGAAAAACTGTTTTTT. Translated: CASSRSPTTNEKLFF.

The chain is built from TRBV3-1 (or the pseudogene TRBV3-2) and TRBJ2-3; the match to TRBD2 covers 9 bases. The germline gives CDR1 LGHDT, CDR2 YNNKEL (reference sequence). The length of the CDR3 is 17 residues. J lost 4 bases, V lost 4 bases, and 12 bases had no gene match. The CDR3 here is CASSPKSGGHPPDTQYF. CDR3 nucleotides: TGTGCCAGCAGCCCTAAGAGCGGGGGGCACCCCCCAGATACGCAGTATTTT.